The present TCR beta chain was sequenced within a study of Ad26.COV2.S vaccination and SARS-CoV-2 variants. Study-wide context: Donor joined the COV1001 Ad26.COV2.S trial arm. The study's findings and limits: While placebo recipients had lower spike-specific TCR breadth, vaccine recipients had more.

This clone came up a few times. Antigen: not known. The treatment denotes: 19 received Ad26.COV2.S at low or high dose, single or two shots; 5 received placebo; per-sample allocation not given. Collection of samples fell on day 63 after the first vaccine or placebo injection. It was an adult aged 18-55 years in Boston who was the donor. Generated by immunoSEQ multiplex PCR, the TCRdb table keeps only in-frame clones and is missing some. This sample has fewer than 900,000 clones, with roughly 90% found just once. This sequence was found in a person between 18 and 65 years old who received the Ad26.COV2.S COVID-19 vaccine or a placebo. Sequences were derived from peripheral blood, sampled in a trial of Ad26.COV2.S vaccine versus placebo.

The CDR3, as DNA: TGTGCCAGCAGCCCCACGGGACAGTATCATGGCTACACCTTC. Protein product: CASSPTGQYHGYTF. This rearrangement joins TRBV7-9 to TRBJ1-2; 7 nucleotides match TRBD1. With V trimmed by 5 bases and J by 6 bases, 9 bases remained unmatched. The V gene's germline CDR1 is SEHNR and CDR2 FQNEAQ (reference sequence). The CDR3 covers 14 residues.